This T cell receptor (beta chain) stems from a study of blood T cell repertoires in COVID-19 (dated by TCRdb to about 2020). Notes on the research overall: Samples covering the acute and convalescent phases of COVID-19 were provided by collaborators in the United States, Italy and Spain. Deeply sampled blood TCRbeta repertoires from subjects exposed to, actively infected with, or recovered from COVID-19 were included in the dataset. Sample metadata almost always included a de-identified subject ID, COVID-19 status, age in years and sex. The repertoires were released in a freely available public database meant as a resource for research on the immune response to SARS-CoV-2. The samples were drawn from the first 160 participants of the ongoing ImmuneRACE study and from over 950 subjects provided by 6 global collaborators. The material from the prospective study consisted of cDNA or gDNA derived from T cells, B-cell-depleted T cells, or PBMCs. Where HLA class I and class II types were available, the types were taken from metadata supplied by the sample provider, not from assay-based typing. Results and caveats for the whole study, not just this receptor: The quantity of clinical and demographic metadata differed by source and by participant and was supplied without curation.

TCRbeta CDR3 regions were amplified from genomic DNA by means of the immunoSEQ Assay, a bias-controlled multiplex PCR. As for how the authors treated the data: Nucleated cell counts per sample were estimated from amplification of reference gene primers within the assay. To quantify the absolute abundance of each unique TCRbeta CDR3 rearrangement, sequence reads were collapsed and filtered. For each sample, productive Simpson clonality was calculated by taking the square root of Simpson's diversity index across productive rearrangements. TCRdb retrieved this table from immuneACCESS and kept in-frame rearrangements only. Not all clones are present; in checked studies, unresolved V genes account for under half, and no reason is known for the remainder. The V and J calls and the clone size are those of that table, but D and trimming were determined from the DNA. For this sample there are fewer than 60,000 clones; around 85% appear just once. The ten largest clones add up to roughly 6.7% of the sample.

CDR1 and CDR2, looked up from the germline V gene, are LGHNA and YNFKEQ. The junction shows trimming of 2 bases on V and 4 bases on J, and the gene matches do not reach 7 bases of it. From cysteine to phenylalanine, the CDR3 is 17 amino acids long. The read is trimmed to its CDR3 DNA, 51 bases read in frame from base 1. This clone was counted only a few times. Which antigen it targets is not known. Base qualities are not at hand, and no much larger clone is one base apart. The collaborating institutions used their own protocols to collect whole blood in K2EDTA tubes. Collaborator samples were shipped for TCRbeta analysis as frozen whole blood, isolated PBMCs, or DNA extracted from either sample type.

The receptor was isolated from a man between 60 and 70 years old with acute or convalescent COVID-19. The sequence joins TRBV4-2 to TRBJ2-3; 12 of the junction bases match TRBD2. Sequencing used peripheral blood. CDR3 loop: CASSQLAGGSLADTQYF. DNA sequence: TGTGCCAGCAGCCAACTAGCGGGAGGGTCCCTCGCAGATACGCAGTATTTT.